This T cell receptor beta chain was retrieved from a study of blood T cell repertoires in COVID-19 (TCRdb year 2020). Context from the whole study: Samples from collaborators originated in the United States, Italy and Spain and spanned both the acute and convalescent phases of COVID-19. The material from the prospective study consisted of cDNA or gDNA derived from T cells, B-cell-depleted T cells, or PBMCs. Deeply sampled blood TCRbeta repertoires from subjects exposed to, actively infected with, or recovered from COVID-19 were included in the dataset. The repertoires were released in a freely available public database meant as a resource for research on the immune response to SARS-CoV-2. The samples were drawn from the first 160 participants of the ongoing ImmuneRACE study and from some 1,300 subjects provided by 6 global collaborators. A de-identified subject ID, COVID-19 status, age in years and sex were almost always included in the sample metadata. Where available, HLA class I and class II types were taken from metadata supplied by the sample provider and were not determined by assay-based typing. What the research found in general, with its limitations: The amount of clinical and demographic metadata varied by source and participant and was provided uncurated.

Including cysteine and phenylalanine, the CDR3 has 14 amino acids. Of all the DNA, just the CDR3 is kept, 42 bases in frame from base 1. The germline V gene provides CDR1 MNHEY and CDR2 SVGAGI. Ends trimmed: V by 2 bases, J by 5 bases; bases unmatched to a gene: 5. Concerning this clone itself: What this receptor recognizes is not known. No base quality information exists; no much larger clone differs at one position.

The immunoSEQ Assay, a bias-controlled multiplex PCR, was used to amplify TCRbeta CDR3 regions from genomic DNA. Processing in the source paper ran as follows. Within the assay, amplification of reference gene primers was used to estimate how many nucleated cells each sample contained. To quantify the absolute abundance of each unique TCRbeta CDR3 rearrangement, sequence reads were collapsed and filtered. For each sample, productive Simpson clonality was calculated by taking the square root of Simpson's diversity index across productive rearrangements. Drawn from immuneACCESS, this table holds only the in-frame rearrangements with V and J called that TCRdb kept. Clones are partly lost; checked studies trace under half to an unresolved V gene and leave the rest unexplained. V and J calls and clone size are given by that table; D and trimming were obtained from the DNA. The sample data list around 400,000 clones, and around nine tenths of these were observed just once. The leading ten clones occupy 1.4% of the sample.

Enrolling through a virtual design, the prospective study's participants ranged in age from roughly 18 to 95 years and lived across 24 United States geographic areas. In the prospective study, cohorts were assigned on the basis of participant-reported clinical history obtained from a screening survey and a study questionnaire. A participant counted as exposed if, within 2 weeks of entering the study, that participant had been in contact with someone who had a PCR-confirmed or clinician-diagnosed COVID-19 case. In the prospective study, whole blood, serum and a nasopharyngeal or oropharyngeal swab were collected from each participant by mobile phlebotomists. Additional blood draws and questionnaires over an approximately two-month period could optionally be provided by prospective study participants. Before DNA extraction, blood samples from the prospective study were shipped at room temperature or frozen.

Recombination connected TRBV6-5 to TRBJ1-2; 7 bases in the middle match TRBD1. This receptor was taken from a woman under 30 who had been exposed to COVID-19. Source material: PBMCs or T cells enriched from blood (not recorded which). The DNA sequence is as follows: TGTGCCAGCAGTTACCTGGGACAGTGGTATGGCTACACCTTC. It is translated as CASSYLGQWYGYTF.